Below are 17 T cell receptor beta chains sequenced from a single sample in a study of beta chain features in type 1 diabetes. Findings of the study overall: Among patients with Type 1 diabetes, TCRB CDR3s were moderately but significantly shorter in every one of the four CD4+ subsets.

Antigens of these TCRs are unknown. Every bit of the isolated RNA underwent reverse transcription, so sequencing read expressed TCRB transcripts. Only in-frame clones appear in the TCRdb table, and some are missing; sequencing was by immunoSEQ multiplex PCR. The profile covers more than 95,000 clones, with 15% to 20% appearing a single time and 2% to 3% taken by the ten largest. Material: central memory CD4+ T cells from blood. The receptors come from a man younger than 30 with type 1 diabetes.

This CDR3 is CSVTDSGTQYF. CDR3 bases: TGCAGTGTAACGGATTCGGGGACCCAGTACTTC. This chain uses TRBV20-1 with TRBJ2-5; D remains ambiguous. Germline CDR1 reads DFQATT; CDR2 reads SNEGSKA (reference sequence). The CDR3 covers 11 residues. The germline V and J ends were trimmed by 7 bases and 7 bases, with 13 bases remaining between them.

In DNA form, the CDR3 reads TGTGCCAGCAGTGAATATCCGGGCGCAACGCCAACTAATGAAAAACTGTTTTTT. Translating it yields CASSEYPGATPTNEKLFF. The V gene is TRBV25-1, the J gene TRBJ1-4, with D uncertain. Germline values: CDR1 MGHDK, CDR2 SYGVNS. This CDR3 has 18 amino acids. The ends were cut back, 0 bases at V and 0 bases at J, with 14 bases in the middle.

This clone turned up a few times. The chain recombines TRBV7-3 with TRBJ2-1; TRBD1 agrees at 10 bases. CDR3 length equals 18 residues. The V gene's germline CDR1 is SGHTA and CDR2 FQGTGA. V dropped 4 bases and J dropped 9; count of bases not matched to a gene: 18. CDR3 coding DNA: TGTGCCAGCAGCTCGAACCCCCCCGGGACAGGGGTTGGATCTGAGCAGTTCTTC. Its protein product is CASSSNPPGTGVGSEQFF.

This clone was found a few times. The V call is TRBV7-2, the J call TRBJ2-1; D not resolved. Germline-derived CDR1 and CDR2 are SGHTA and FQGNSA. The CDR3 loop spans 17 amino acids. Deletions cut 5 bases from V and 5 bases from J, with 22 bases between. The CDR3 region has the DNA TGTGCCAGCAGCGCCATCTTCGGAAGAGTCGTTAACAATGAGCAGTTCTTC. This gives the protein CASSAIFGRVVNNEQFF.

V gene TRBV5-6 combines with J gene TRBJ2-5; D ambiguous. The germline CDR1 and CDR2 sequences are SGHDT and YYEEEE. The CDR3 contains 13 residues. Trimming took 4 bases from V and 11 from J, leaving 18 bases between them. The CDR3 DNA reads TGTGCCAGCAGCCCGGATGCTGATTTGTCTCAGTACTTC. Protein product: CASSPDADLSQYF. Full variable domain (outside the CDR3, taken from reference TRBV5-6 and TRBJ2-5): DAGVTQSPTHLIKTRGQQVTLRCSPKSGHDTVSWYQQALGQGPQFIFQYYEEEERQRGNFPDRFSGHQFPNYSSELNVNALLLGDSALYLCASSPDADLSQYFGPGTRLLVL.

CDR3 nucleotide sequence: TGTGCCAGCAGCCGCCCCGGTGATTCGAGAACTGAAGCTTTCTTT. Protein sequence: CASSRPGDSRTEAFF. V usage is TRBV4-2 and J usage is TRBJ1-1; D not resolved. V dropped 4 bases and J dropped 5 bases, with 17 bases sitting between them. Germline values: CDR1 LGHNA, CDR2 YNFKEQ. This CDR3 comprises 15 residues.

This clone turned up a few times. J is TRBJ2-3 and V is TRBV7-9; TRBD1 is a possible D gene (6 bases). Trimming left V 6 bases short and J 2 bases short, with 18 bases between. Germline-derived CDR1 and CDR2 are SEHNR and FQNEAQ (reference sequence). The CDR3 has 16 amino acids. Written as DNA, the CDR3 is TGTGCCAGCAGACCGATAACAGGGTCCCTCACAGATACGCAGTATTTT. Its protein is CASRPITGSLTDTQYF.

The V call is TRBV5-4, the J call TRBJ1-1; D is undetermined. Trimming took off 4 bases at V and 4 bases at J, with 20 bases between the two ends. The germline V gene encodes CDR1 SGHNT and CDR2 YYREEE (reference sequence). The CDR3 spans 16 residues. In DNA form, the CDR3 reads TGTGCCAGCAGCAAAGGTAGCGCAGTGCAAATCACTGAAGCTTTCTTT. It is translated as CASSKGSAVQITEAFF.

This clone was observed a few times. The chain joins TRBV29-1 to TRBJ1-2; 10 nucleotides line up with TRBD1. CDR3 size: 13 residues. Germline values: CDR1 SQVTM, CDR2 ANQGSEA. J lost 6 bases, V lost 5 bases, and 6 bases had no gene match. CDR3 in amino acids: CSVSIGTGDGYTF. The CDR3 DNA is TGCAGCGTTTCAATCGGGACAGGGGATGGCTACACCTTC.

The J gene is TRBJ2-2, the V gene TRBV5-1; D not certain. Germline CDR1 SGHRS, CDR2 YFSETQ. The CDR3 covers 13 residues. Deletions cut 1 base from V and 5 bases from J, with 6 bases between. In DNA form, the CDR3 reads TGCGCCAGCAGCTTGCCCGGGACCGGGGAGCTGTTTTTT. Its translation is CASSLPGTGELFF. The full variable domain, in which reference TRBV5-1 and TRBJ2-2 provide the parts outside the CDR3, is KAGVTQTPRYLIKTRGQQVTLSCSPISGHRSVSWYQQTPGQGLQFLFEYFSETQRNKGNFPGRFSGRQFSNSRSEMNVSTLELGDSALYLCASSLPGTGELFFGEGSRLTVL.

This clone occurred many times. The chain has TRBV2 and TRBJ1-2, with D perhaps matching TRBD1 (5 bases). The V end lost 6 bases, the J end lost 8 bases, and 16 bases lay between the germline ends. This CDR3 comprises 13 residues. Germline values: CDR1 SNHLY, CDR2 FYNNEI. CDR3 in amino acids: CASSPGPTVGYTF. Written as DNA, the CDR3 is TGTGCCAGCAGCCCGGGACCGACTGTCGGCTACACCTTC.

This clone was detected only once. The chain joins TRBV5-6 to TRBJ2-7; no clear D. CDR3 length equals 15 residues. Germline lookup yields CDR1 SGHDT and CDR2 YYEEEE. V was pared by 4 bases and J by 3 bases, with 17 bases between. In DNA, the CDR3 is TGTGCCAGCAGCCCCAATGAACCACTAAGCTACGAGCAGTACTTC. Amino acids: CASSPNEPLSYEQYF.

The sample holds a few counts of this clone. V and J are TRBV27 and TRBJ2-3, with TRBD1 matching 8 bases. Losses at the gene ends were 4 bases for V and 4 bases for J; bases not matched to a gene: 1. Per the germline V gene, CDR1 is MNHEY and CDR2 is SMNVEV (reference sequence). This CDR3 region has 13 residues. CDR3 DNA: TGTGCCAGCAGTTGGGACAGGTCAGATACGCAGTATTTT. The encoded protein is CASSWDRSDTQYF.

This clone came up once. This chain connects TRBV11-2 to TRBJ2-3; a weak D match, TRBD1 (5 bases). The germline gives CDR1 SGHAT, CDR2 FQNNGV. This CDR3 region has 13 residues. The V gene lost 5 bases and the J gene lost 2 bases, with 8 bases spanning the gap. The CDR3 loop is CASSGHTTDTQYF. In nucleotides, the CDR3 is TGTGCCAGCAGCGGACACACCACAGATACGCAGTATTTT.

This sequence joins TRBV19 and TRBJ1-5; 7 bases are a match to TRBD1. The junction had 8 bases not matched to a gene; V was cut back by 8 bases and J by 7 bases. CDR3 size: 13 residues. Germline values: CDR1 LNHDA, CDR2 SQIVND (reference sequence). The CDR3 reads CASSRQGPQPQHF. The CDR3 DNA reads as TGTGCCAGTTCCCGACAGGGCCCCCAGCCCCAGCATTTT.

This clone was seen a handful of times. The chain links TRBV10-3 to TRBJ2-6, with 7 nucleotides matching TRBD2. The CDR3 has 16 residues. In germline, CDR1 is ENHRY, CDR2 SYGVKD. V was clipped by 6 bases and J by 0 bases; unmatched bases: 5. The CDR3 loop reads CAIRRDYSSGANVLTF. The DNA for the CDR3 is TGTGCCATCAGGCGGGACTACTCCTCTGGGGCCAACGTCCTGACTTTC.

CDR3 sequence reads: CASSWGPYEQYF. CDR3 nucleotides: TGTGCCAGCAGTTGGGGACCATACGAGCAGTACTTC. The chain carries TRBV6-6 and TRBJ2-7; TRBD1 or TRBD2 may be the D gene (5 bases each). With 4 bases removed from V and 4 bases from J, the gap between germline ends came to 8 bases. The germline V gene encodes CDR1 MNHNY and CDR2 SVGAGI (reference sequence). There are 12 residues in the CDR3.